This TCR beta chain was observed in a study of post-analysis software for immune sequencing data. Broader study findings: There were roughly 5 TRBV segments more frequent in patients than controls, and TRBV5-6, TRBV5-1 and TRBV20-1 were among them.

Remarks on this clonotype: Its antigen remains unknown. One end of the junction fails to match germline, which may point to a read error.

Unique molecular identifiers had been added to the TCR beta cDNA libraries. Each CDR3 protein is one row after TCRdb ran MiXCR on the PCR reads. The sample has approximately 730,000 distinct CDR3 sequences; about half are singletons. CDR3 size: 17 residues. Germline CDR1 reads KGHDR; CDR2 reads SFDVKD. The specimen sequenced was blood. This chain uses TRBV24-1 with TRBJ2-1, with 10 bases identical to TRBD2. The source of this sequence is a girl aged 5-17 years with multiple sclerosis. The CDR3 reads CVTSDGYASGSYNEQFF. Written as DNA, the CDR3 is TGTGTCACCAGTGATGGGTATGCTAGCGGGAGCTACAATGAGCAGTTCTTC.